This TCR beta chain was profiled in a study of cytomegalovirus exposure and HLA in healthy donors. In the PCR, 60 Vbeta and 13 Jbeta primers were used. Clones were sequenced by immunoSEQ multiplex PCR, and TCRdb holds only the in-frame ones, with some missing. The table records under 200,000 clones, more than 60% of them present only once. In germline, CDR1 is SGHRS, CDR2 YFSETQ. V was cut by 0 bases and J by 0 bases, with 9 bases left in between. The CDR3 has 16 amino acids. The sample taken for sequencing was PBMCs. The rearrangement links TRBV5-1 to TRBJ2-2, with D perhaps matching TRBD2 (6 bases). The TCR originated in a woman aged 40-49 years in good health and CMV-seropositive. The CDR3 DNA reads TGCGCCAGCAGCTTGGTGGGACTCTCGAACACCGGGGAGCTGTTTTTT. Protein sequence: CASSLVGLSNTGELFF.